Below are 25 T cell receptor beta chains sequenced from a single sample in a study of blood T cell repertoires in COVID-19. TCRdb's table, derived via immunoSEQ multiplex PCR, lists solely in-frame clones and lacks some. The table has 250,000 to 300,000 clones, about nine tenths seen once. What was sequenced was peripheral blood. The origin of the receptors is a woman aged 25 to 39 with COVID-19, enrolled during active disease.

The J gene is TRBJ2-5, the V gene TRBV7-8, with 9 bases aligning to TRBD2. The CDR3 is 16 residues long. Germline trimming cut 6 bases from V and 5 bases from J; bases unmatched to any gene: 13. In germline, CDR1 is SGHVS, CDR2 FQNEAQ. Written as DNA, the CDR3 is TGTGCCAGCAGTCCCTGGGTAGCGGGAGTTGCTGAGACCCAGTACTTC. This gives the protein CASSPWVAGVAETQYF.

The chain links TRBV13 to TRBJ1-6, with 8 bases matching TRBD1. This CDR3 has 15 amino acids. J gave up 9 bases and V 4 bases, and 8 bases lay outside the gene matches. Germline CDR1 is PRHDT and CDR2 is FYEKMQ (reference sequence). The CDR3 loop is CASSSLGQAASPLHF. The CDR3 DNA follows: TGTGCCAGCAGCTCATTGGGACAGGCGGCTTCACCCCTCCACTTT.

The rearrangement uses TRBV27 and TRBJ2-1; D gene ambiguous. The ends were cut back, 5 bases at V and 0 bases at J, with 8 bases in the middle. Germline assignment: CDR1 MNHEY and CDR2 SMNVEV (reference sequence). The CDR3 is made up of 14 amino acids. The CDR3 DNA follows: TGTGCCAGCAGTAAAACGAGCTCCTACAATGAGCAGTTCTTC. It codes for CASSKTSSYNEQFF.

The gene calls are TRBV7-9 and TRBJ1-1; weak D call: TRBD1 (5 bases). The CDR3 sequence is 14 residues long. Germline values: CDR1 SEHNR, CDR2 FQNEAQ (reference sequence). V lost 5 bases, J lost 0 bases, and 10 bases lay in between. In nucleotides, the CDR3 is TGTGCCAGCAGCCCGAGGACACTGAACACTGAAGCTTTCTTT. Its translation is CASSPRTLNTEAFF.

V and J are TRBV27 and TRBJ2-1, with TRBD2 identical over 9 bases. The V gene end was trimmed by 6 bases and the J gene end by 3 bases; junction bases not matched to a gene: 18. CDR3 length equals 19 residues. Per germline, CDR1 MNHEY and CDR2 SMNVEV (reference sequence). This CDR3 is CASSRGDSPSGNIYNEQFF. CDR3 sequence (DNA): TGTGCCAGCAGCCGAGGGGACTCTCCTAGCGGGAATATCTACAATGAGCAGTTCTTC.

The genes are TRBV6-5 and TRBJ1-2; tentative D call: TRBD1 (5 bases). The V end lost 4 bases, the J end lost 5 bases, and 8 bases lay between the germline ends. The CDR3 is 12 residues long. Germline V gene sequence: CDR1 MNHEY, CDR2 SVGAGI. The CDR3 DNA follows: TGTGCCAGCAGTTTCCGGGGGTATGGCTACACCTTC. Translation: CASSFRGYGYTF.

The chain combines TRBV11-2 with TRBJ1-6; D may be TRBD1 (6 bases). Germline V CDR1 and CDR2: SGHAT, FQNNGV. The ends were cut back, 5 bases at V and 7 bases at J, with 15 bases in the middle. This CDR3 is 15 amino acids long. CDR3 sequence (DNA): TGTGCCAGCAGCCCCAGGACAGCGACAAATTCACCCCTCCACTTT. Translating it yields CASSPRTATNSPLHF.

The chain is built from TRBV24-1 and TRBJ1-4; D perhaps matches TRBD1 (5 bases). V dropped 0 bases and J dropped 7 bases, with 11 bases sitting between them. The CDR3 runs to 15 residues. From germline, CDR1 is KGHDR and CDR2 SFDVKD. CDR3 protein: CATSDLRGRGEKLFF. CDR3 coding DNA: TGTGCCACCAGTGATTTGAGGGGAAGGGGTGAAAAACTGTTTTTT.

This chain links TRBV28 with TRBJ2-2, with 12 bases lining up with TRBD2. The CDR3 is 20 residues long. Germline V CDR1 and CDR2: MDHEN, SYDVKM. The ends lost 3 bases at V and 0 bases at J; junction bases unmatched: 11. This chain's CDR3 is CASSFITTSGRLPNTGELFF. Here the CDR3 DNA reads TGTGCCAGCAGTTTCATCACGACTAGCGGGAGATTACCGAACACCGGGGAGCTGTTTTTT.

This clone was recorded a few times. The CDR3 region has the DNA TGCAGTGCTAGAGAAGGGAGGACGCAGTATTTT. It yields the protein CSAREGRTQYF. The chain employs TRBV20-1 and TRBJ2-3; D possibly corresponds to TRBD2 (6 bases). The CDR3 loop spans 11 amino acids. The V end lost 0 bases, the J end lost 9 bases, and 7 bases lay between the germline ends. Germline V gene data show CDR1 as DFQATT and CDR2 as SNEGSKA (reference sequence).

The rearrangement joins TRBV11-2 to TRBJ2-3; 8 bases agree with TRBD1. CDR3 length: 13 residues. Germline V gives CDR1 SGHAT, CDR2 FQNNGV. J was trimmed by 6 bases and V by 5 bases; bases with no gene match: 4. The CDR3 loop reads CASSLDRGDTQYF. The CDR3 nucleotides read TGTGCCAGCAGCCTCGACAGGGGTGATACGCAGTATTTT.

This clone was counted once. The chain is built from TRBV6-2 or TRBV6-3 and TRBJ1-4; a possible D gene is TRBD1 (6 bases). In germline, CDR1 is MNHEY, CDR2 SVGEGT. V shed 2 bases and J shed 8 bases, with 15 bases lying between them. The CDR3 length is 15 residues. The chain's CDR3 is CASSYLTGLSEKLFF. CDR3 in DNA: TGTGCCAGCAGTTACCTGACAGGCCTTTCGGAAAAACTGTTTTTT.

The chain employs TRBV7-9 and TRBJ1-2; D is perhaps TRBD1 (6 bases). V lost 6 bases to trimming and J lost 2 bases, with 10 bases between them. The CDR3 length is 13 residues. The V gene's germline CDR1 is SEHNR and CDR2 FQNEAQ (reference sequence). In DNA, the CDR3 is TGTGCCAGCAGTCCGGACAGAAACTATGGCTACACCTTC. Protein: CASSPDRNYGYTF.

This sequence joins TRBV6-1 and TRBJ1-2; the D is unclear. The CDR3 runs 13 residues. CDR1 and CDR2 from the germline V gene are MNHNS and SASEGT. The V end lost 2 bases, the J end lost 4 bases, and 8 bases lay between the germline ends. CDR3 sequence (DNA): TGTGCCAGCAGTGAAAGGAGTATCTATGGCTACACCTTC. It encodes CASSERSIYGYTF.

The chain combines TRBV18 with TRBJ1-1, with 9 bases aligning to TRBD1. The CDR3 extends over 13 amino acids. V dropped 6 bases and J dropped 5; count of bases not matched to a gene: 4. Germline CDR1 KGHSH, CDR2 LQKENI. CDR3 sequence: CASSVGQGTEAFF. The CDR3 nucleotides are TGTGCCAGCTCTGTGGGACAGGGAACTGAAGCTTTCTTT.

This clone came up a few times. The J gene is TRBJ1-3, the V gene TRBV19, with D possibly matching TRBD1 (5 bases). CDR1 is LNHDA, CDR2 SQIVND, per germline (reference sequence). The CDR3 has 14 amino acids. The V gene lost 7 bases and the J gene lost 3 bases, with 13 bases spanning the gap. The CDR3 loop reads CASTYIGDGNTIYF. CDR3 coding DNA: TGTGCCAGTACTTATATAGGGGATGGAAACACCATATATTTT.

The chain couples TRBV7-9 to TRBJ2-7, with a weak D call TRBD1 (6 bases). There are 12 residues in the CDR3. CDR1 is SEHNR and CDR2 is FQNEAQ in the germline V gene (reference sequence). The V end lost 5 bases, the J end lost 10 bases, and 15 bases lay between the germline ends. The CDR3 DNA sequence: TGTGCCAGCAGCCGGGACACGGGTAATCAGTACTTC. Protein sequence: CASSRDTGNQYF.

V usage is TRBV12-3 or TRBV12-4 and J usage is TRBJ1-1, with D perhaps matching TRBD1 (6 bases). The CDR3 runs to 13 residues. V lost 3 bases and J lost 5, with 10 bases in between. The CDR3 reads CASSFKGGTEAFF. In nucleotides, the CDR3 is TGTGCCAGCAGTTTTAAGGGGGGGACTGAAGCTTTCTTT.

The chain couples TRBV28 to TRBJ2-4; 7 bases map to TRBD1. The CDR3 runs 15 residues. Germline CDR1 is MDHEN and CDR2 is SYDVKM. With 2 bases clipped from V and 9 bases from J, the junction kept 10 bases outside the gene matches. The CDR3 loop reads CASSLSGQGDGIQYF. The CDR3 DNA is TGTGCCAGCAGTTTAAGTGGGCAGGGGGATGGCATTCAGTACTTC. Looking up the rest from reference TRBV28 and TRBJ2-4 gives the full variable domain: DVKVTQSSRYLVKRTGEKVFLECVQDMDHENMFWYRQDPGLGLRLIYFSYDVKMKEKGDIPEGYSVSREKKERFSLILESASTNQTSMYLCASSLSGQGDGIQYFGAGTRLSVL.

CDR3 DNA: TGTGCCAGCAGTTGGGGGGGGGCGGGACTGGTCAATGAGCAGTTCTTC. The encoded protein is CASSWGGAGLVNEQFF. V usage is TRBV27 and J usage is TRBJ2-1; tentatively, D is TRBD2 (7 bases). Trimming took off 4 bases at V and 6 bases at J, with 19 bases between the two ends. The V gene's germline CDR1 is MNHEY and CDR2 SMNVEV (reference sequence). The CDR3 contains 16 residues.

This rearrangement joins TRBV19 to TRBJ2-5, with D possibly being TRBD1 (6 bases). Looked up from germline, CDR1 is LNHDA and CDR2 is SQIVND (reference sequence). V lost 8 bases and J 1 base, leaving 11 bases between the germline ends. The CDR3 extends over 13 amino acids. The CDR3 DNA reads TGTGCCAGTGCCGGGACACCCCAAGAGACCCAGTACTTC. This encodes CASAGTPQETQYF.

This clone was seen a single time. The genes are TRBV7-2 and TRBJ2-1; D is ambiguous. Between the trimmed V and J ends, which lost 0 bases and 0 bases, there was a span of 6 bases. This CDR3 region has 15 residues. Germline values: CDR1 SGHTA, CDR2 FQGNSA. The CDR3 DNA reads as TGTGCCAGCAGCTTAGCGCCTAGCTCCTACAATGAGCAGTTCTTC. The encoded protein is CASSLAPSSYNEQFF.

In its sample, this clone was seen a few times. The chain links TRBV2 to TRBJ2-5; 12 nucleotides align to TRBD2. From germline, CDR1 is SNHLY and CDR2 FYNNEI. V gave up 4 bases and J gave up 1 base; unmatched junction bases: 1. The CDR3 sequence is 15 residues long. The CDR3 DNA is TGTGCCAGCAGTGGACTAGCGGGAGCCCAAGAGACCCAGTACTTC. Its translation: CASSGLAGAQETQYF.

The chain combines TRBV5-5 with TRBJ2-7; D possibly corresponds to TRBD1 (5 bases). There are 15 residues in the CDR3. The germline V gene has CDR1 SGHKS and CDR2 YYEKEE (reference sequence). V was pared by 9 bases and J by 7 bases, with 26 bases between. CDR3 loop: CATYSSDISPKEQYF. DNA for the CDR3: TGTGCCACCTATTCGTCGGACATTTCTCCTAAAGAGCAGTACTTC.

The gene calls are TRBV2 and TRBJ1-6; a possible D gene is TRBD1 (5 bases). Per germline, CDR1 SNHLY and CDR2 FYNNEI. Between the trimmed V and J ends, which lost 7 bases and 7 bases, there was a span of 14 bases. The CDR3 is 14 residues long. The CDR3 nucleotides are TGTGCCAGCAACCCGGGGGGAGGGAATTCACCCCTCCACTTT. Its protein is CASNPGGGNSPLHF. Together with reference TRBV2 and TRBJ1-6, the CDR3 gives the full variable domain: EPEVTQTPSHQVTQMGQEVILRCVPISNHLYFYWYRQILGQKVEFLVSFYNNEISEKSEIFDDQFSVERPDGSNFTLKIRSTKLEDSAMYFCASNPGGGNSPLHFGNGTRLTVT.